This T cell receptor (beta chain) was sequenced for a study of cytomegalovirus exposure and HLA in healthy donors. Study context: About 85 million unique TCR sequences came from HLA-typed donors in an early release. Across 350 to 500 genotyped donors, 81% landed in the Caucasian-associated ancestry cluster. Study-wide findings and caveats: Under in vitro conditions, a few CMV-associated chains were confirmed as specific for CMV antigens.

Use of 60 Vbeta and 13 Jbeta primers characterized the PCR. Profiled with immunoSEQ multiplex PCR; TCRdb holds only in-frame clones, not every one. The data hold 55,000 to 65,000 clones, with about 80% observed a single time. Nobody recorded the CMV serostatus of this donor. V lost 6 bases and J lost 3, with 11 bases in between. CDR1 is SQVTM, CDR2 ANQGSEA, per germline. The length of the CDR3 is 12 residues. The count of this clone is one. Its cognate antigen is unknown. The source of this sequence is a human donor in good health. This rearrangement joins TRBV29-1 to TRBJ1-2; D is unresolved. The sequencing input was PBMCs. CDR3 in amino acids: CSVPRSDYGYTF. In DNA form, the CDR3 reads TGCAGCGTACCGCGTAGTGACTATGGCTACACCTTC. The entire variable domain, with the rest obtained from reference TRBV29-1 and TRBJ1-2, is as follows: SAVISQKPSRDICQRGTSLTIQCQVDSQVTMMFWYRQQPGQSLTLIATANQGSEATYESGFVIDKFPISRPNLTFSTLTVSNMSPEDSSIYLCSVPRSDYGYTFGSGTRLTVV.